The TCR beta chain described here comes from a study of a mutant IDH1 vaccine in newly diagnosed glioma. Study as a whole: Treated patients, averaging around 40 years, were about 62% male and roughly 38% female. Study-level points and caveats: Approximately 95% of patients showed vaccine-induced immune responses across multiple MHC alleles.

CDR1 SGHRS and CDR2 YFSETQ come from the germline V gene. The CDR3 extends over 15 amino acids. J was trimmed by 7 bases and V by 4 bases; bases with no gene match: 8. Method: immunoSEQ multiplex PCR; TCRdb's copy keeps in-frame clones and lacks some. The sample lists 98,000 or so clones; approximately 90% were seen once. The time point here: baseline, week 1 (first vaccination visit). Indicated treatment: pre-vaccination baseline after standard-of-care therapy. This clone was counted once. As yet, its antigen is unknown. The receptor was derived from a woman in her forties or fifties with glioma. This chain connects TRBV5-1 to TRBJ1-4, with TRBD1 matching over 9 bases. The sample was PBMCs, taken from a glioma patient treated with radiotherapy, temozolomide or both. This CDR3 is CASSQPGTGTEKLFF. The CDR3 nucleotides read TGCGCCAGCAGCCAACCCGGGACAGGGACTGAAAAACTGTTTTTT. The full variable domain, with the rest looked up from reference TRBV5-1 and TRBJ1-4, is KAGVTQTPRYLIKTRGQQVTLSCSPISGHRSVSWYQQTPGQGLQFLFEYFSETQRNKGNFPGRFSGRQFSNSRSEMNVSTLELGDSALYLCASSQPGTGTEKLFFGSGTQLSVL.